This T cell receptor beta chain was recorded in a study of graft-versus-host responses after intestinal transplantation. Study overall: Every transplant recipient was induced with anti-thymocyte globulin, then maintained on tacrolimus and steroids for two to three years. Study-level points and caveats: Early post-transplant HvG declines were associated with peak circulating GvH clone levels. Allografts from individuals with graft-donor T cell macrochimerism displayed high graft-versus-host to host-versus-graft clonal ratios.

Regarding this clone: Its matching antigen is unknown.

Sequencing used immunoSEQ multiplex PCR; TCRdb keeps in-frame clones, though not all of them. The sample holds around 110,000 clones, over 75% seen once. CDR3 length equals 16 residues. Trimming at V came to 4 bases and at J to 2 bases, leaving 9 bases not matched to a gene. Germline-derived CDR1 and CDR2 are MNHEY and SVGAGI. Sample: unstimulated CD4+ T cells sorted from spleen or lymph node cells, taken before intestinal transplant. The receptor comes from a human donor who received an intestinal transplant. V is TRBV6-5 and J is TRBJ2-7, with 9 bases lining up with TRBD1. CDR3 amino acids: CASSSQGAPGAYEQYF. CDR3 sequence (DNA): TGTGCCAGCAGTTCACAGGGGGCCCCTGGGGCCTACGAGCAGTACTTC.